Sequencing of this T cell receptor (beta chain) was carried out in a study of T cells in narcolepsy. CDR1 is MRHNA, CDR2 SNTAGT, per germline. The CDR3 spans 19 residues. Trimming cost V 0 bases and J 5 bases, with 23 bases left between them. Data came from immunoSEQ multiplex PCR; TCRdb stores just in-frame clones and leaves some out. This sample has around 28,000 clones; 78% occur once, and the top ten carry about 1.2%. The rearrangement joins TRBV6-4 to TRBJ1-5; no clear D gene. This clonotype originated in a human donor with narcolepsy. The material sequenced was CD45RA- memory CD4+ T cells from PBMCs. CDR3 residues: CASSDSTPKPDGSDQPQHF. CDR3 bases: TGTGCCAGCAGTGACTCTACCCCTAAACCGGACGGTTCAGATCAGCCCCAGCATTTT.